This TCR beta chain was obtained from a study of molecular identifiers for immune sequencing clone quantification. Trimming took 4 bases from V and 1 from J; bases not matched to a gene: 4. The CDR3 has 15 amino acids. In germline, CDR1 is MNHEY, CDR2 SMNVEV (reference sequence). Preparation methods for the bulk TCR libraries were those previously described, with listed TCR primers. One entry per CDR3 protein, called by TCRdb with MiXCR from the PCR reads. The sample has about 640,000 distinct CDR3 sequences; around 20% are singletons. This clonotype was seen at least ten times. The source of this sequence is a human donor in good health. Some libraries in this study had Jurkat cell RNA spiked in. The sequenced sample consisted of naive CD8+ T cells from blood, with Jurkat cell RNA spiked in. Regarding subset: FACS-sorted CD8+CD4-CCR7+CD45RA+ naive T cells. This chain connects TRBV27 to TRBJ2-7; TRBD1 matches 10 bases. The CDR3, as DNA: TGTGCCAGCAGTTGGACAGGGGGGTGGTCCTACGAGCAGTACTTC. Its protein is CASSWTGGWSYEQYF.